The rows below give T cell receptor beta chains drawn from one sample of a study of T cell responses to AZD1222 COVID-19 vaccine. Assay used: immunoSEQ multiplex PCR; TCRdb lists only in-frame clones, some missing. The repertoire holds under 200,000 clones, with more than 80% as singletons. Here the sequenced sample was peripheral blood, taken 28 days after the second dose of the MenACWY control vaccine. Receptors originate from an adult who received the MenACWY meningococcal vaccine as a control. Each CDR3 is given without its conserved first and last residue. Fields, in order: clone size, V gene, D gene, J gene, CDR3 protein. A D gene is named only where the DNA matches it firmly. Expanded clones get a size class; other rows say once, few or many, or leave the size out.

>.|TRBV7-9|.|TRBJ1-1
ASSFVSGIPEAF
>.|TRBV19|.|TRBJ1-4
ASSTPRASEKLF
>.|TRBV5-8|TRBD1|TRBJ2-3
ASSLEGQWNGDTQY
>.|TRBV6-1|.|TRBJ2-1
ASSEAVAWLDSPYNEQF
>.|TRBV27|TRBD1|TRBJ2-7
ASSLGDRFNYEQY
>.|TRBV27|TRBD1|TRBJ1-6
ASSLQQGGSPLH
>once|TRBV19|TRBD2|TRBJ2-1
ASSRGGGLNNEQF
>once|TRBV11-2|.|TRBJ1-1
ASSQRWVGFTEAF
>.|TRBV12-3/TRBV12-4|.|TRBJ2-2
ASSSGELF
>.|TRBV29-1|.|TRBJ1-4
SVSRDNEKLF
>.|TRBV7-2|.|TRBJ2-6
ASSLAQSSGANVLT
>once|TRBV9|.|TRBJ2-7
ASSPQTQTYEQY
>.|TRBV28|TRBD2|TRBJ2-1
ASSFGGRAINEQF
>.|TRBV21-1|.|TRBJ1-5
ASSTLSRFGSNQPQH
>.|TRBV7-9|.|TRBJ1-5
ASSPPGPNQPQH
>few|TRBV30|.|TRBJ1-6
AWSVELGGSYNSPLH
>.|TRBV7-2|.|TRBJ1-2
ASTLNGGAGYGYT
>.|TRBV9|.|TRBJ1-2
ASTERGFENYGYT
>.|TRBV18|TRBD2|TRBJ2-5
ASSPGVAGAQETQY
>.|TRBV19|.|TRBJ1-5
ASRGAYSSQPQH